This is a list of T cell receptor beta chains from one sample in a study of blood T cell repertoires in COVID-19. Produced via immunoSEQ multiplex PCR; TCRdb's table is partial and in-frame only. The data contain about 250,000 clones, around 83% of them singletons. The sequenced sample was peripheral blood. These receptors were obtained from a middle-aged man with active or convalescent COVID-19. The CDR3 runs from the conserved cysteine through the conserved F or W. Each record gives: D gene, V gene, clone size, J gene, CDR3 protein, CDR3 DNA. D genes are given only for firm matches. For some rows the clone size is stated as once, few or many, or as a class when expanded; others skip it.

>NA|TRBV30|NA|TRBJ2-1
CAWARRDEQFF
TGTGCCTGGGCGAGGCGGGATGAGCAGTTCTTC
>TRBD1|TRBV20-1|NA|TRBJ1-2
CSAERGHGYTF
TGCAGTGCCGAGAGGGGGCATGGCTACACCTTC
>NA|TRBV6-4|NA|TRBJ2-5
CASSDSPGEGETQYF
TGTGCCAGCAGTGACTCCCCAGGGGAAGGAGAGACCCAGTACTTC
>TRBD2|TRBV7-8|NA|TRBJ2-7
CASSPGLAEQYF
TGTGCCAGCAGCCCGGGACTAGCGGAGCAGTACTTC
>NA|TRBV5-1|NA|TRBJ2-3
CASSAPGILSTDTQYF
TGCGCCAGCAGCGCACCGGGGATCCTTAGCACAGATACGCAGTATTTT
>NA|TRBV30|few|TRBJ2-7
CASGRDYEQYF
TGTGCCTCGGGGAGAGATTACGAGCAGTACTTC
>TRBD2|TRBV9|NA|TRBJ2-3
CASTASGSRTDTQYF
TGTGCCAGTACCGCTAGCGGGAGCCGCACAGATACGCAGTATTTT
>NA|TRBV2|NA|TRBJ2-7
CASSDAPSYEQYF
TGTGCCAGCAGTGATGCGCCTAGCTACGAGCAGTACTTC
>NA|TRBV3-1/TRBV3-2|NA|TRBJ1-1
CASRGGTEAFF
TGTGCCAGCCGGGGAGGGACTGAAGCTTTCTTT
>NA|TRBV7-9|once|TRBJ1-2
CASSLLTNPGGPSGYTF
TGTGCCAGCAGCTTATTGACTAACCCGGGAGGGCCAAGCGGCTACACCTTC
>TRBD1|TRBV28|NA|TRBJ1-1
CASSFPGQYDTEAFF
TGTGCCAGCAGTTTCCCGGGACAGTATGACACTGAAGCTTTCTTT
>NA|TRBV6-1|NA|TRBJ1-3
CASSDGVLISGNTIYF
TGTGCCAGCAGTGACGGGGTCTTGATCTCTGGAAACACCATATATTTT
>NA|TRBV5-1|NA|TRBJ2-5
CASSLVGQPQETQYF
TGCGCCAGCAGCTTGGTGGGACAACCCCAAGAGACCCAGTACTTC
>NA|TRBV2|NA|TRBJ2-7
CASNPDSFLLSYEQYF
TGTGCCAGCAACCCTGACAGCTTCTTGTTATCCTACGAGCAGTACTTC
>TRBD1|TRBV5-1|few|TRBJ2-7
CASSFGGTGGYEQYF
TGCGCCAGCAGCTTTGGCGGGACAGGTGGTTACGAGCAGTACTTC
>NA|TRBV15|NA|TRBJ2-5
CATSLRTAGGETQYF
TGTGCCACCAGCCTAAGGACAGCCGGCGGGGAGACCCAGTACTTC
>TRBD1|TRBV4-1|NA|TRBJ1-5
CASSQATGARQPQHF
TGCGCCAGCAGCCAGGCCACAGGGGCGCGTCAGCCCCAGCATTTT
>NA|TRBV30|NA|TRBJ1-1
CAWGRGQFAFF
TGTGCCTGGGGTAGAGGACAGTTTGCTTTCTTT
>NA|TRBV7-9|NA|TRBJ2-2
CASSPLRTHAPNTGELFF
TGTGCCAGCAGCCCCTTGAGGACACACGCCCCGAACACCGGGGAGCTGTTTTTT
>NA|TRBV5-1|NA|TRBJ2-7
CASSLGADYEQYF
TGCGCCAGCAGCCTTGGGGCAGACTACGAGCAGTACTTC
>TRBD1|TRBV19|few|TRBJ1-6
CASRSKTGGNSPLHF
TGTGCCAGTAGATCGAAAACAGGGGGCAACTCACCCCTCCACTTT
>NA|TRBV6-2/TRBV6-3|NA|TRBJ2-3
CASSYTYRTDTQYF
TGTGCCAGCAGTTACACATACCGCACAGATACGCAGTATTTT
>NA|TRBV24-1|NA|TRBJ2-2
CATSDPARAANTGELFF
TGTGCCACCAGTGATCCCGCCCGAGCCGCGAACACCGGGGAGCTGTTTTTT
>TRBD1|TRBV6-5|NA|TRBJ1-2
CASRPGQGADGYTF
TGTGCCAGCAGGCCTGGACAGGGGGCTGACGGCTACACCTTC
>TRBD1|TRBV6-2/TRBV6-3|NA|TRBJ2-7
CASSYRSAGTGVVGTYEQYF
TGTGCCAGCAGTTATAGATCCGCCGGGACAGGGGTAGTTGGGACCTACGAGCAGTACTTC
>TRBD2|TRBV24-1|NA|TRBJ2-1
CATSLAGKSNNEQFF
TGTGCCACCAGTCTAGCGGGAAAATCCAACAATGAGCAGTTCTTC
>TRBD1|TRBV24-1|NA|TRBJ1-2
CATRGTVEGYTF
TGTGCCACCAGAGGGACAGTCGAAGGCTACACCTTC
>TRBD1|TRBV29-1|few|TRBJ1-1
CSVEEGTGKGVYTEAFF
TGCAGCGTTGAAGAGGGGACAGGGAAAGGGGTTTACACTGAAGCTTTCTTT
>NA|TRBV28|NA|TRBJ2-7
CASSSAAVPYEQYF
TGTGCCAGCAGTTCGGCCGCGGTTCCCTACGAGCAGTACTTC
>NA|TRBV30|NA|TRBJ1-6
CAWSFGGSYNSPLHF
TGTGCCTGGAGTTTCGGAGGCAGTTATAATTCACCCCTCCACTTT
>NA|TRBV21-1|NA|TRBJ1-5
CASSKKHSNQPQHF
TGTGCCAGCAGCAAAAAACACAGCAATCAGCCCCAGCATTTT
>TRBD1|TRBV7-2|NA|TRBJ1-1
CASSRQGANTEAFF
TGTGCCAGCAGTAGACAGGGAGCGAACACTGAAGCTTTCTTT
>NA|TRBV19|NA|TRBJ1-2
CASSMDGSYGYTF
TGTGCCAGTAGTATGGATGGGAGTTATGGCTACACCTTC
>NA|TRBV20-1|NA|TRBJ1-4
CSAGSNEKLFF
TGCAGTGCAGGGAGTAATGAAAAACTGTTTTTT
>NA|TRBV3-1/TRBV3-2|NA|TRBJ2-3
CASSPKPGGGPDTQYF
TGTGCCAGCAGCCCCAAACCTGGGGGGGGGCCAGATACGCAGTATTTT
>TRBD2|TRBV7-2|NA|TRBJ2-1
CASSFLAGGHNEQFF
TGTGCCAGCAGCTTCCTAGCGGGGGGCCACAATGAGCAGTTCTTC
>TRBD1|TRBV6-7|few|TRBJ1-1
CASIHTTGENLNTEAFF
TGTGCCAGCATTCACACGACAGGGGAAAATCTGAACACTGAAGCTTTCTTT
>NA|TRBV6-5|NA|TRBJ1-6
CASSYGQVNNSPLHF
TGTGCCAGCAGTTATGGGCAGGTTAATAATTCACCCCTCCACTTT
>NA|TRBV7-9|NA|TRBJ2-4
CASSLRLRTANIQYF
TGTGCCAGCAGCTTAAGATTGCGGACAGCAAACATTCAGTACTTC
>NA|TRBV9|once|TRBJ1-2
CASSEPNYGYTF
TGTGCCAGCAGCGAGCCTAACTATGGCTACACCTTC
>NA|TRBV29-1|NA|TRBJ1-1
CSAYSGNEAFF
TGCAGTGCTTACAGTGGTAATGAAGCTTTCTTT
>TRBD1|TRBV4-3|NA|TRBJ1-1
CASSLATGFDNEAFF
TGCGCCAGCAGCCTAGCGACAGGGTTTGACAATGAAGCTTTCTTT
>TRBD1|TRBV27|NA|TRBJ2-7
CASSFHGQGLVSYEQYF
TGTGCCAGCAGTTTTCATGGACAGGGTCTTGTCTCCTACGAGCAGTACTTC
>TRBD1|TRBV6-5|NA|TRBJ1-2
CASSRDRGNYGYTF
TGTGCCAGCAGTCGGGACAGGGGGAACTATGGCTACACCTTC
>TRBD1|TRBV19|NA|TRBJ1-2
CASSTPGQGIFNYGYTF
TGTGCCAGTAGTACACCGGGACAGGGTATATTTAACTATGGCTACACCTTC
>NA|TRBV19|NA|TRBJ2-2
CASSMTGDTGELFF
TGTGCCAGTAGTATGACAGGAGACACCGGGGAGCTGTTTTTT
>TRBD1|TRBV6-5|NA|TRBJ1-1
CASQFTGGYTEAFF
TGTGCCAGCCAATTTACAGGGGGCTACACTGAAGCTTTCTTT
>NA|TRBV6-2/TRBV6-3|NA|TRBJ1-2
CASSPPGPGGFDGYTF
TGTGCCAGCAGTCCCCCCGGGCCCGGGGGATTTGATGGCTACACCTTC
>NA|TRBV6-5|few|TRBJ1-2
CASSLRSGDYGYTF
TGTGCCAGCAGTCTCCGGTCGGGTGACTATGGCTACACCTTC
>NA|TRBV2|NA|TRBJ1-4
CASSGAQPATNEKLFF
TGTGCCAGCAGTGGGGCACAACCAGCAACTAATGAAAAACTGTTTTTT
>NA|TRBV21-1|NA|TRBJ2-7
CASSPGRRTYEQYF
TGTGCCAGCAGCCCTGGCAGGCGCACCTACGAGCAGTACTTC
>TRBD2|TRBV28|NA|TRBJ2-3
CASSLLGRAAGDTQYF
TGTGCCAGCAGTTTACTCGGGAGGGCCGCAGGAGATACGCAGTATTTT
>TRBD2|TRBV3-1/TRBV3-2|NA|TRBJ2-3
CASSQGNSGSDTQYF
TGTGCCAGCAGCCAAGGGAATAGCGGGAGTGATACGCAGTATTTT
>NA|TRBV27|NA|TRBJ2-1
CASSQISGTSWNEQFF
TGTGCCAGCAGTCAAATCAGCGGCACGTCGTGGAATGAGCAGTTCTTC
>TRBD1|TRBV28|NA|TRBJ1-2
CASSSGQGHYGYTF
TGTGCCAGCAGTTCGGGACAGGGCCACTATGGCTACACCTTC
>NA|TRBV19|NA|TRBJ1-5
CASSAREGNQPQHF
TGTGCCAGTAGTGCCCGGGAGGGCAATCAGCCCCAGCATTTT
>NA|TRBV30|NA|TRBJ1-5
CAWSRGIINQPQHF
TGTGCCTGGAGTAGAGGGATCATCAATCAGCCCCAGCATTTT
>TRBD2|TRBV11-1|once|TRBJ2-7
CASSHGTSGGTYEQYF
TGTGCCAGCAGCCACGGGACTAGCGGGGGGACCTACGAGCAGTACTTC
>NA|TRBV21-1|few|TRBJ1-6
CASSVQGANSPLHF
TGTGCCAGCAGCGTACAGGGGGCTAATTCACCCCTCCACTTT